These 24 T cell receptor beta chains were all obtained from the same sample, sequenced in a study of cytomegalovirus exposure and HLA in healthy donors. Sequencing was performed with immunoSEQ multiplex PCR; in TCRdb, only in-frame clones are kept and a portion is missing. The sample carries some 49,000 clones, around 94% recorded once. Material: PBMCs. These receptor sequences come from a woman in her late teens or twenties in good health and CMV-seropositive.

V usage is TRBV6-4 and J usage is TRBJ2-2, with 8 nucleotides matching TRBD1. The CDR3 is 13 residues long. Germline trimming cut 6 bases from V and 6 bases from J; bases unmatched to any gene: 3. CDR1 is MRHNA and CDR2 is SNTAGT in the germline V gene. The CDR3 is CASSSGQAGELFF. The CDR3 region has the DNA TGTGCCAGCAGCTCGGGACAGGCCGGGGAGCTGTTTTTT.

The DNA for the CDR3 is TGTGCCACGCGCGGAGCGGGTAGAACCTACGAGCAGTACTTC. Translation gives CATRGAGRTYEQYF. The chain employs TRBV15 and TRBJ2-7, with D tentatively TRBD2 (6 bases). V was cut by 9 bases and J by 2 bases, with 17 bases left in between. The CDR3 runs to 14 residues. Germline-derived CDR1 and CDR2 are LNHNV and YYDKDF (reference sequence).

The chain employs TRBV14 and TRBJ1-2; D gene ambiguous. Germline CDR1 and CDR2: SGHDN and FVKESK. V gave up 6 bases and J gave up 7 bases, with 12 bases separating them. This CDR3 comprises 12 residues. The CDR3 protein is CASRRAETGYTF. CDR3 sequence (DNA): TGTGCCAGCAGGAGGGCCGAGACTGGCTACACCTTC.

The V call is TRBV11-2, the J call TRBJ1-3; 7 positions agree with TRBD1. The germline gives CDR1 SGHAT, CDR2 FQNNGV. With V trimmed by 4 bases and J by 7 bases, 10 bases remained unmatched. The CDR3 is made up of 15 amino acids. The CDR3 reads CASSSGTGDSNTIYF. The CDR3 DNA follows: TGTGCCAGCAGCTCGGGAACAGGGGACTCGAACACCATATATTTT.

The V call is TRBV29-1, the J call TRBJ1-1, with D possibly TRBD1 on 6 matching bases. This CDR3 is 14 amino acids long. Germline CDR1 SQVTM, CDR2 ANQGSEA. The V end was cut by 1 base, the J end by 1 base, with 10 bases between. In nucleotides, the CDR3 is TGCAGCGTTGAAGTGCAGGGGAGGAACACTGAAGCTTTCTTT. As protein: CSVEVQGRNTEAFF.

The chain combines TRBV7-3 with TRBJ2-1; a possible D gene is TRBD2 (6 bases). Germline assignment: CDR1 SGHTA and CDR2 FQGTGA. Deletions cut 6 bases from V and 7 bases from J, with 7 bases between. The CDR3 consists of 11 residues. As DNA, the CDR3 is TGTGCCAGCAGTGGGGGGAATGAGCAGTTCTTC. Translating it yields CASSGGNEQFF.

The V and J genes are TRBV19 and TRBJ2-5; D is undetermined. Germline assignment: CDR1 LNHDA and CDR2 SQIVND (reference sequence). The CDR3 is made up of 11 amino acids. V shed 4 bases and J shed 2 bases, with 2 bases lying between them. The CDR3 region is CASSTQETQYF. The CDR3 DNA reads TGTGCCAGTAGTACTCAAGAGACCCAGTACTTC.

The chain has TRBV6-6 and TRBJ1-1, with TRBD1 matching over 7 bases. Germline-derived CDR1 and CDR2 are MNHNY and SVGAGI (reference sequence). The CDR3 extends over 14 amino acids. V trimming: 5 bases; J trimming: 4 bases; junction bases outside the gene matches: 7. The CDR3: CASSTNRGGTEAFF. The CDR3 DNA reads as TGTGCCAGCAGTACTAACAGGGGAGGCACTGAAGCTTTCTTT.

The chain combines TRBV19 with TRBJ2-3, with 7 positions matching TRBD2. CDR1 LNHDA and CDR2 SQIVND come from the germline V gene (reference sequence). Trimming took 3 bases from V and 6 from J; bases not matched to a gene: 0. The CDR3 spans 12 residues. In DNA form, the CDR3 reads TGTGCCAGTAGTATTAGCGGGGATACGCAGTATTTT. It codes for CASSISGDTQYF.

This rearrangement joins TRBV14 to TRBJ2-7; 10 nucleotides align to TRBD2. Germline V gene sequence: CDR1 SGHDN, CDR2 FVKESK. After removal of 0 bases from V and 4 bases from J, the junction contained 3 bases not matched to a gene. This CDR3 is 15 amino acids long. CDR3 in amino acids: CASSQDMGLAYEQYF. The CDR3 DNA sequence: TGTGCCAGCAGCCAAGATATGGGACTAGCGTACGAGCAGTACTTC.

This clone was seen once. The chain links TRBV28 to TRBJ1-2, with a possible D match to TRBD1 (6 bases). CDR3 length equals 14 residues. The V and J ends lost 6 bases and 4 bases respectively, with 15 bases between them. The germline CDR1 and CDR2 sequences are MDHEN and SYDVKM. The CDR3: CASSPQGLGYGYTF. The CDR3 region has the DNA TGTGCCAGCAGCCCACAGGGTTTAGGCTATGGCTACACCTTC.

Regarding this clone: One junction end disagrees with the germline gene, perhaps due to a read error. The J gene is TRBJ2-7, the V gene TRBV28; D is unresolved. Germline V gene data show CDR1 as MDHEN and CDR2 as SYDVKM. The CDR3 has 15 amino acids. In DNA, the CDR3 is TGTGCCAGCAGTTTATACTCTCCGTTATCCTCCGAGCAGTACTTC. Protein product: CASSLYSPLSSEQYF.

The chain carries TRBV30 and TRBJ2-7, with a possible D match to TRBD2 (6 bases). Germline-derived CDR1 and CDR2 are GTSNPN and SVGIG (reference sequence). The CDR3 extends over 14 amino acids. Trimming removed 2 bases from V and 7 bases from J, with 18 bases in between. CDR3 nucleotides: TGTGCCTGGAGTCGTGGAGCGGGCCTTGGGGAGCAGTACTTC. It is translated as CAWSRGAGLGEQYF.

The V gene is TRBV4-1, the J gene TRBJ2-3, with TRBD1 matching 9 bases. In germline, CDR1 is MGHRA, CDR2 YSYEKL. CDR3 length: 11 residues. The V and J ends lost 6 bases and 13 bases, in that order; junction bases with no gene match: 5. The CDR3 nucleotides are TGCGCCAGCAGTCGGGACAGGGTAGAGTATTTT. Encoded protein: CASSRDRVEYF.

V usage is TRBV7-2 and J usage is TRBJ2-1, with 15 bases identical to TRBD2. Trimming took 5 bases from V and 2 from J; bases not matched to a gene: 10. CDR1 SGHTA and CDR2 FQGNSA come from the germline V gene. The CDR3 runs 19 residues. The CDR3 spells CASSEQGLAGGVAYNEQFF. CDR3 nucleotides: TGTGCCAGCAGCGAACAGGGACTAGCGGGAGGCGTAGCCTACAATGAGCAGTTCTTC.

The chain employs TRBV7-2 and TRBJ2-5; D uncertain. Per the germline V gene, CDR1 is SGHTA and CDR2 is FQGNSA. The CDR3 runs 13 residues. V lost 1 base, J lost 6 bases, and 9 bases lay in between. The CDR3 loop is CASSLVSEKTQYF. The CDR3 DNA follows: TGTGCCAGCAGCTTAGTGTCCGAGAAGACCCAGTACTTC.

In DNA, the CDR3 is TGTGCCAGCAGCGTAGTTGCAGGGGGCAAGGATGAGCAGTTCTTC. Translated: CASSVVAGGKDEQFF. The V and J genes are TRBV9 and TRBJ2-1; 8 nucleotides align to TRBD1. Germline loops: CDR1 SGDLS, CDR2 YYNGEE. The J segment lost 8 bases and the V segment lost 0 bases, leaving 7 bases of the junction unmatched. This CDR3 is 15 amino acids long. The whole variable domain, remainder taken from reference TRBV9 and TRBJ2-1, is DSGVTQTPKHLITATGQRVTLRCSPRSGDLSVYWYQQSLDQGLQFLIQYYNGEERAKGNILERFSAQQFPDLHSELNLSSLELGDSALYFCASSVVAGGKDEQFFGPGTRLTVL.

J is TRBJ1-1 and V is TRBV11-3; perhaps TRBD1 as D (5 bases). This CDR3 has 15 residues. Germline assignment: CDR1 SGHNT and CDR2 YENEEA. Trimming pared 5 bases from V and 1 base from J, leaving 14 bases between. The CDR3 DNA reads TGTGCCAGCAGCCCCCGCGCGGGGGAGAACACTGAAGCTTTCTTT. Protein sequence: CASSPRAGENTEAFF.

The chain has TRBV27 and TRBJ2-7, with TRBD2 matching over 8 bases. From germline, CDR1 is MNHEY and CDR2 SMNVEV (reference sequence). The CDR3 length is 14 residues. After removal of 11 bases from V and 3 bases from J, the junction contained 12 bases not matched to a gene. CDR3 coding DNA: TGTGCCTCCGGTTTGGCTAGCGGGTTCTACGAGCAGTACTTC. Amino acid sequence: CASGLASGFYEQYF.

The rearrangement links TRBV6-1 to TRBJ2-1; a weak D match, TRBD2 (7 bases). V was pared by 3 bases and J by 3 bases, with 18 bases between. This CDR3 has 17 amino acids. CDR1 MNHNS and CDR2 SASEGT come from the germline V gene. As DNA, the CDR3 is TGTGCCAGCAGTGATTATGGGGGGGCTCCTGACTACAATGAGCAGTTCTTC. Translation: CASSDYGGAPDYNEQFF.

This chain links TRBV28 with TRBJ2-1; TRBD2 matches at 13 bases. The CDR3 is made up of 17 amino acids. The V gene's germline CDR1 is MDHEN and CDR2 SYDVKM. J lost 4 bases, V lost 4 bases, and 7 bases had no gene match. CDR3 bases: TGTGCCAGCAGTTCCACCTTACTAGCGGGAGGGTACAATGAGCAGTTCTTC. Its translation: CASSSTLLAGGYNEQFF.

This CDR3 is CASSYSGRGTGNTIYF. DNA of the CDR3: TGTGCCAGCAGTTACTCGGGGCGGGGGACTGGAAACACCATATATTTT. The chain joins TRBV6-5 to TRBJ1-3; D is possibly TRBD1 (5 bases). The V gene lost 0 bases and the J gene lost 2 bases, with 11 bases spanning the gap. The CDR3 contains 16 residues. CDR1 MNHEY and CDR2 SVGAGI come from the germline V gene.

V gene TRBV5-1 combines with J gene TRBJ2-3, with D perhaps matching TRBD2 (5 bases). The CDR3 is 15 amino acids. The V end lost 1 base, the J end lost 4 bases, and 13 bases lay between the germline ends. The germline CDR1 and CDR2 sequences are SGHRS and YFSETQ. The CDR3 spells CASSLRGTESDTQYF. CDR3 DNA: TGCGCCAGCAGCTTGCGGGGTACAGAGTCAGATACGCAGTATTTT.

The sample holds one count of this clone. This chain joins TRBV28 and TRBJ2-1; 10 bases align to TRBD2. The CDR3 has 14 residues. Losses at the gene ends were 6 bases for V and 7 bases for J; bases not matched to a gene: 6. CDR1 and CDR2 (germline): MDHEN, SYDVKM. The CDR3 nucleotides are TGTGCCAGCAGCCCCGGGACTAGCGCGAATGAGCAGTTCTTC. Protein product: CASSPGTSANEQFF.